This is a list of T cell receptor beta chains from one sample in a study of graft-versus-host responses after intestinal transplantation. Their target antigens are unknown. The method was immunoSEQ multiplex PCR; TCRdb's version includes in-frame clones alone and lacks a portion of them. The sample lists roughly 89,000 clones; roughly 91% were seen once. This specimen consisted of unstimulated CD4+ T cells sorted from spleen or lymph node cells, obtained before intestinal transplant. Receptor source: a human donor who received an intestinal transplant. The CDR3 runs from the conserved cysteine through the conserved F or W. The order of the fields is D gene, clone size, J gene, V gene, CDR3 protein, CDR3 DNA. The D gene is left open where the match is weak. Size is stated for part of the rows, as once, few or many counts, or as a class when the clone is expanded.

D: TRBD1
size: NA
J: TRBJ2-1
V: TRBV6-6
CDR3: CASSYASGQGRNEQFF
DNA: TGTGCCAGCAGTTACGCTTCGGGACAGGGGCGGAATGAGCAGTTCTTC

D: TRBD1
size: NA
J: TRBJ2-2
V: TRBV5-6
CDR3: CASYRGSLPLNTGELFF
DNA: TGTGCCAGCTACAGGGGGAGCTTGCCCCTTAACACCGGGGAGCTGTTTTTT

D: TRBD2
size: NA
J: TRBJ2-5
V: TRBV29-1
CDR3: CSVSLTSGQETQYF
DNA: TGCAGCGTTTCGCTGACTAGCGGACAAGAGACCCAGTACTTC

D: NA
size: NA
J: TRBJ2-7
V: TRBV7-9
CDR3: CASSLGGGGTYEQYF
DNA: TGTGCCAGCAGCTTGGGTGGGGGAGGAACCTACGAGCAGTACTTC

D: TRBD1
size: NA
J: TRBJ2-7
V: TRBV10-2
CDR3: CASSEGTGREQYF
DNA: TGCGCCAGCAGTGAGGGGACAGGGCGCGAGCAGTACTTC

D: NA
size: once
J: TRBJ1-4
V: TRBV5-6
CDR3: CASSFQGYEKLFF
DNA: TGTGCCAGCAGCTTCCAGGGTTATGAAAAACTGTTTTTT

D: NA
size: NA
J: TRBJ2-7
V: TRBV12-2
CDR3: CASRAYGGRPYEQYF
DNA: TGTGCAAGTCGCGCCTACGGAGGCAGGCCCTACGAGCAGTACTTC

D: NA
size: NA
J: TRBJ2-3
V: TRBV5-4
CDR3: CASSLDVYTDTQYF
DNA: TGTGCCAGCAGCTTGGATGTGTACACAGATACGCAGTATTTT

D: NA
size: NA
J: TRBJ1-2
V: TRBV9
CDR3: CASSDPRGAGGYTF
DNA: TGTGCCAGCAGCGATCCTCGGGGAGCGGGGGGCTACACCTTC

D: NA
size: NA
J: TRBJ1-2
V: TRBV7-9
CDR3: CASSVEDSSLRGYTF
DNA: TGTGCCAGCAGCGTAGAAGACAGCTCTTTGCGCGGCTACACCTTC

D: TRBD2
size: NA
J: TRBJ2-4
V: TRBV7-2
CDR3: CASSPILAGGQNIQYF
DNA: TGTGCCAGCAGCCCCATATTAGCGGGGGGGCAGAACATTCAGTACTTC

D: NA
size: NA
J: TRBJ2-3
V: TRBV6-5
CDR3: CASSYWPQQGTDTQYF
DNA: TGTGCCAGCAGTTACTGGCCCCAGCAGGGCACAGATACGCAGTATTTT

D: NA
size: NA
J: TRBJ2-7
V: TRBV10-3
CDR3: CAISLTGVEQYF
DNA: TGTGCCATCAGTCTGACAGGAGTCGAGCAGTACTTC

D: TRBD2
size: NA
J: TRBJ2-1
V: TRBV29-1
CDR3: CSVGGTRYNEQFF
DNA: TGCAGCGTGGGGGGGACTAGATACAATGAGCAGTTCTTC

D: TRBD1
size: NA
J: TRBJ1-6
V: TRBV7-2
CDR3: CASSLGLRGQGSPLHF
DNA: TGTGCCAGCAGCTTAGGTCTCAGGGGGCAAGGTTCACCCCTCCACTTT

D: NA
size: NA
J: TRBJ2-5
V: TRBV18
CDR3: CASSIQETQYF
DNA: TGTGCCAGCTCAATACAAGAGACCCAGTACTTC